These T cell receptor beta chains were read from a single sample in a study of blood T cell repertoires in COVID-19. The method was immunoSEQ multiplex PCR; TCRdb's version includes in-frame clones alone and lacks a portion of them. The table has about 74,000 clones, about 69% seen once. Sample: peripheral blood. These TCRs come from a man in his 70s with acute or convalescent COVID-19. Both conserved end residues are part of each CDR3. Each record gives: J gene, CDR3 length, V gene, D gene, clone size, CDR3 protein, CDR3 DNA. A D gene is named only where the DNA matches it firmly. Rows may omit the clone size; those that give it use once, few, many or a size class.

J gene: TRBJ2-7; CDR3 length: 12; V gene: TRBV7-2; D gene: NA; clone size: NA; CDR3 protein: CASSPRGYEQYF; CDR3 DNA: TGTGCCAGCAGCCCCCGCGGCTACGAGCAGTACTTC
J gene: TRBJ1-6; CDR3 length: 14; V gene: TRBV13; D gene: TRBD1; clone size: NA; CDR3 protein: CASSYGQGNSPLHF; CDR3 DNA: TGTGCCAGCAGCTACGGACAGGGGAATTCACCCCTCCACTTT
J gene: TRBJ2-1; CDR3 length: 16; V gene: TRBV27; D gene: TRBD1; clone size: NA; CDR3 protein: CASTRTGGTSFNEQFF; CDR3 DNA: TGTGCCAGCACCCGGACAGGGGGCACTAGTTTCAATGAGCAGTTCTTC
J gene: TRBJ1-4; CDR3 length: 14; V gene: TRBV6-5; D gene: NA; clone size: NA; CDR3 protein: CASSYSQIGEKLFF; CDR3 DNA: TGTGCCAGCAGTTACTCTCAAATCGGTGAAAAACTGTTTTTT
J gene: TRBJ1-5; CDR3 length: 15; V gene: TRBV4-2; D gene: NA; clone size: NA; CDR3 protein: CASSQEGGSNQPQHF; CDR3 DNA: TGTGCCAGCAGCCAAGAAGGGGGTAGCAATCAGCCCCAGCATTTT
J gene: TRBJ2-1; CDR3 length: 15; V gene: TRBV11-3; D gene: TRBD2; clone size: few; CDR3 protein: CASSPTSGSYNEQFF; CDR3 DNA: TGTGCCAGCAGCCCTACTAGCGGGTCCTACAATGAGCAGTTCTTC
J gene: TRBJ1-3; CDR3 length: 17; V gene: TRBV5-4; D gene: NA; clone size: NA; CDR3 protein: CASSFSQGRVSGNTIYF; CDR3 DNA: TGTGCCAGCAGCTTCTCACAGGGCAGGGTGTCTGGAAACACCATATATTTT
J gene: TRBJ2-2; CDR3 length: 17; V gene: TRBV24-1; D gene: TRBD2; clone size: NA; CDR3 protein: CATSDHGLAGDTGELFF; CDR3 DNA: TGTGCCACCAGTGACCACGGACTAGCGGGAGACACCGGGGAGCTGTTTTTT
J gene: TRBJ2-5; CDR3 length: 15; V gene: TRBV7-3; D gene: TRBD2; clone size: NA; CDR3 protein: CASSLTSGRGETQYF; CDR3 DNA: TGTGCCAGCAGCTTGACTAGCGGGAGGGGGGAGACCCAGTACTTC
J gene: TRBJ2-1; CDR3 length: 15; V gene: TRBV18; D gene: NA; clone size: NA; CDR3 protein: CASSPTPDSHNEQFF; CDR3 DNA: TGTGCCAGCTCGCCTACCCCGGACAGTCACAATGAGCAGTTCTTC
J gene: TRBJ1-4; CDR3 length: 15; V gene: TRBV3-1/TRBV3-2; D gene: TRBD1; clone size: NA; CDR3 protein: CASSQGDSPNEKLFF; CDR3 DNA: TGTGCCAGCAGCCAAGGGGACAGCCCAAATGAAAAACTGTTTTTT
J gene: TRBJ2-2; CDR3 length: 15; V gene: TRBV28; D gene: NA; clone size: NA; CDR3 protein: CASSRAGVGTGELFF; CDR3 DNA: TGTGCCAGCAGTCGCGCAGGGGTGGGCACCGGGGAGCTGTTTTTT
J gene: TRBJ2-7; CDR3 length: 15; V gene: TRBV11-2; D gene: TRBD1; clone size: NA; CDR3 protein: CASRRDRGFPYEQYF; CDR3 DNA: TGTGCCAGCAGGCGGGACAGGGGGTTCCCCTACGAGCAGTACTTC
J gene: TRBJ1-6; CDR3 length: 16; V gene: TRBV4-3; D gene: NA; clone size: NA; CDR3 protein: CASSQVPFLYNSPLHF; CDR3 DNA: TGCGCCAGCAGCCAAGTTCCATTTCTATATAATTCACCCCTCCACTTT
J gene: TRBJ1-6; CDR3 length: 14; V gene: TRBV5-1; D gene: NA; clone size: NA; CDR3 protein: CASSLEAGNSPLHF; CDR3 DNA: TGCGCCAGCAGCTTGGAGGCAGGAAATTCACCCCTCCACTTT
J gene: TRBJ2-1; CDR3 length: 17; V gene: TRBV18; D gene: TRBD2; clone size: NA; CDR3 protein: CASSPPASGDSYNEQFF; CDR3 DNA: TGTGCCAGCTCACCACCGGCTAGCGGAGACTCCTACAATGAGCAGTTCTTC
J gene: TRBJ2-7; CDR3 length: 15; V gene: TRBV18; D gene: TRBD1; clone size: few; CDR3 protein: CASSPPWDRGLEQYF; CDR3 DNA: TGTGCCAGCTCACCACCGTGGGACAGGGGGCTTGAGCAGTACTTC
J gene: TRBJ2-5; CDR3 length: 16; V gene: TRBV4-1; D gene: NA; clone size: NA; CDR3 protein: CASSQSPTPAGETQYF; CDR3 DNA: TGCGCCAGCAGCCAGTCCCCCACTCCGGCCGGGGAGACCCAGTACTTC
J gene: TRBJ2-2; CDR3 length: 15; V gene: TRBV7-9; D gene: NA; clone size: once; CDR3 protein: CASTVPGQSMRELFF; CDR3 DNA: TGTGCCAGCACTGTGCCGGGACAATCAATGCGGGAGCTGTTTTTT
J gene: TRBJ1-4; CDR3 length: 15; V gene: TRBV27; D gene: NA; clone size: once; CDR3 protein: CASSRRPVAGEKLFF; CDR3 DNA: TGTGCCAGCAGCCGACGGCCGGTAGCGGGTGAAAAACTGTTTTTT
J gene: TRBJ2-3; CDR3 length: 15; V gene: TRBV4-3; D gene: NA; clone size: NA; CDR3 protein: CASSQGIGSTGTQYF; CDR3 DNA: TGCGCCAGCAGCCAAGGAATCGGGAGTACTGGTACGCAGTATTTT
J gene: TRBJ1-5; CDR3 length: 16; V gene: TRBV19; D gene: NA; clone size: NA; CDR3 protein: CASSIAGAHGNQPQHF; CDR3 DNA: TGTGCCAGTAGTATAGCAGGGGCCCACGGCAATCAGCCCCAGCATTTT
J gene: TRBJ1-5; CDR3 length: 16; V gene: TRBV2; D gene: NA; clone size: NA; CDR3 protein: CASSVGATPSNQPQHF; CDR3 DNA: TGTGCCAGCAGTGTGGGGGCGACACCTAGCAATCAGCCCCAGCATTTT
J gene: TRBJ2-7; CDR3 length: 13; V gene: TRBV6-5; D gene: TRBD1; clone size: once; CDR3 protein: CASTRDRRYEQYF; CDR3 DNA: TGTGCCAGCACCCGGGACAGGAGATACGAGCAGTACTTC
J gene: TRBJ2-7; CDR3 length: 15; V gene: TRBV6-5; D gene: TRBD2; clone size: NA; CDR3 protein: CASSYAGAGLHEQYF; CDR3 DNA: TGTGCCAGCAGTTACGCGGGAGCAGGGCTCCACGAGCAGTACTTC
J gene: TRBJ1-5; CDR3 length: 16; V gene: TRBV19; D gene: NA; clone size: once; CDR3 protein: CASTDQGMGSNQPQHF; CDR3 DNA: TGTGCCAGTACCGACCAGGGTATGGGGAGCAATCAGCCCCAGCATTTT
J gene: TRBJ2-5; CDR3 length: 13; V gene: TRBV24-1; D gene: TRBD1; clone size: NA; CDR3 protein: CATSDFDRGLLYF; CDR3 DNA: TGTGCCACCAGTGATTTTGACAGGGGCCTCCTGTACTTC
J gene: TRBJ2-7; CDR3 length: 14; V gene: TRBV20-1; D gene: TRBD1; clone size: few; CDR3 protein: CSASPTGSSYEQYF; CDR3 DNA: TGCAGTGCTAGTCCGACAGGGAGCTCCTACGAGCAGTACTTC
J gene: TRBJ2-7; CDR3 length: 18; V gene: TRBV7-8; D gene: TRBD2; clone size: NA; CDR3 protein: CASSLGGRASSLTYEQYF; CDR3 DNA: TGTGCCAGCAGCTTAGGCGGGAGGGCCAGTTCCCTGACCTACGAGCAGTACTTC
J gene: TRBJ1-5; CDR3 length: 17; V gene: TRBV5-8; D gene: TRBD1; clone size: NA; CDR3 protein: CASSLTGGTWGNQPQHF; CDR3 DNA: TGTGCCAGCAGTCTGACAGGGGGGACTTGGGGCAATCAGCCCCAGCATTTT
J gene: TRBJ1-6; CDR3 length: 14; V gene: TRBV3-1/TRBV3-2; D gene: NA; clone size: NA; CDR3 protein: CASSQVGRDSPLHF; CDR3 DNA: TGTGCCAGCAGCCAAGTCGGGAGGGATTCACCCCTCCACTTT
J gene: TRBJ2-1; CDR3 length: 14; V gene: TRBV18; D gene: TRBD2; clone size: NA; CDR3 protein: CASSPPGGRGEQFF; CDR3 DNA: TGTGCCAGCTCACCTCCGGGGGGAAGGGGTGAGCAGTTCTTC
J gene: TRBJ2-1; CDR3 length: 17; V gene: TRBV4-3; D gene: TRBD2; clone size: NA; CDR3 protein: CASSILAGISSYNEQFF; CDR3 DNA: TGCGCCAGCAGCATACTAGCGGGAATCAGCTCCTACAATGAGCAGTTCTTC
J gene: TRBJ2-2; CDR3 length: 17; V gene: TRBV7-3; D gene: TRBD2; clone size: NA; CDR3 protein: CASSLRLAGGNTGELFF; CDR3 DNA: TGTGCCAGCAGCTTACGACTAGCGGGAGGGAACACCGGGGAGCTGTTTTTT
J gene: TRBJ2-5; CDR3 length: 13; V gene: TRBV4-3; D gene: NA; clone size: NA; CDR3 protein: CASSQDPGETQYF; CDR3 DNA: TGCGCCAGCAGCCAAGATCCGGGAGAGACCCAGTACTTC
J gene: TRBJ2-2; CDR3 length: 14; V gene: TRBV14; D gene: NA; clone size: NA; CDR3 protein: CASSQAQATGELFF; CDR3 DNA: TGTGCCAGCAGCCAAGCCCAAGCGACCGGGGAGCTGTTTTTT
J gene: TRBJ1-1; CDR3 length: 15; V gene: TRBV5-1; D gene: NA; clone size: NA; CDR3 protein: CASSLAGQMNTEAFF; CDR3 DNA: TGCGCCAGCAGCTTGGCAGGGCAGATGAACACTGAAGCTTTCTTT
J gene: TRBJ1-1; CDR3 length: 14; V gene: TRBV10-3; D gene: TRBD1; clone size: NA; CDR3 protein: CAISTGATNTEAFF; CDR3 DNA: TGTGCCATCAGTACAGGGGCGACGAACACTGAAGCTTTCTTT
J gene: TRBJ2-5; CDR3 length: 15; V gene: TRBV3-1/TRBV3-2; D gene: TRBD2; clone size: NA; CDR3 protein: CASSQEGGGSTEQYF; CDR3 DNA: TGTGCCAGCAGCCAAGAGGGGGGGGGATCGACAGAGCAGTACTTC
J gene: TRBJ2-7; CDR3 length: 14; V gene: TRBV7-9; D gene: TRBD2; clone size: NA; CDR3 protein: CASSRGGSLYEQYF; CDR3 DNA: TGTGCCAGCAGCCGCGGGGGGTCCCTCTACGAGCAGTACTTC
J gene: TRBJ2-1; CDR3 length: 14; V gene: TRBV6-6; D gene: NA; clone size: NA; CDR3 protein: CAAQKTLSYNEQFF; CDR3 DNA: TGTGCCGCCCAAAAAACTCTCTCCTACAATGAGCAGTTCTTC
J gene: TRBJ2-1; CDR3 length: 15; V gene: TRBV3-1/TRBV3-2; D gene: TRBD2; clone size: NA; CDR3 protein: CASSQGGAGGFEQFF; CDR3 DNA: TGTGCCAGCAGCCAAGGAGGAGCGGGAGGTTTTGAGCAGTTCTTC
J gene: TRBJ2-1; CDR3 length: 15; V gene: TRBV13; D gene: NA; clone size: few; CDR3 protein: CASSPPDFSYNEQFF; CDR3 DNA: TGTGCCAGCAGCCCCCCGGACTTCTCCTACAATGAGCAGTTCTTC
J gene: TRBJ1-4; CDR3 length: 15; V gene: TRBV10-3; D gene: NA; clone size: few; CDR3 protein: CAIRPGGASNEKLFF; CDR3 DNA: TGTGCCATCCGTCCGGGGGGCGCGTCTAATGAAAAACTGTTTTTT
J gene: TRBJ1-4; CDR3 length: 15; V gene: TRBV5-4; D gene: NA; clone size: NA; CDR3 protein: CASSQQGGANEKLFF; CDR3 DNA: TGTGCCAGCAGCCAACAAGGGGGTGCTAATGAAAAACTGTTTTTT
J gene: TRBJ1-1; CDR3 length: 15; V gene: TRBV5-1; D gene: TRBD1; clone size: NA; CDR3 protein: CASSWADREATEAFF; CDR3 DNA: TGCGCCAGCAGCTGGGCGGACAGGGAGGCCACTGAAGCTTTCTTT
J gene: TRBJ1-2; CDR3 length: 12; V gene: TRBV28; D gene: TRBD1; clone size: few; CDR3 protein: CAINRGLNGYTF; CDR3 DNA: TGTGCCATCAACAGGGGGCTGAACGGCTACACCTTC